This T cell receptor (beta chain) is from a study of pediatric ulcerative colitis. Points from the study as a whole: Substantially fewer templates came from a couple of patients' blood samples. No controls had the two rectal clonotypes shared by ulcerative colitis patients. Compared with controls, ulcerative colitis showed greater blood-rectum clone sharing.

Method: immunoSEQ multiplex PCR; TCRdb's copy keeps in-frame clones and lacks some. The sample contains 30,000 or so clones, approximately 78% of which appear only once. This clone has a single count. Its antigen remains unknown. During colonoscopy, one to two rectal pinch biopsies were collected. The sample taken for sequencing was gut tissue. The source of this sequence is a boy aged 5-17 years with mild ulcerative colitis.

CDR3 sequence: CASSLAGTSEETQYF. The CDR3, as DNA: TGCGCCAGCAGCTTGGCCGGGACTAGCGAGGAGACCCAGTACTTC. J is TRBJ2-5 and V is TRBV5-1; TRBD2 matches 10 bases. Per germline, CDR1 SGHRS and CDR2 YFSETQ. The CDR3 contains 15 residues. V trimming: 0 bases; J trimming: 5 bases; junction bases outside the gene matches: 4.